The 16 T cell receptor beta chains below all came from one sample that was sequenced in a study of T cells in Graves' hyperthyroidism and ophthalmopathy. From RNA transcripts, TCR beta CDR3 regions were amplified. The TCR CDR3 first-round RT-PCR relied on the HTBI primer set. TCRdb re-analysed the multiplex PCR reads in MiXCR, keeping a single row per CDR3 protein. Of hundreds of thousands of distinct CDR3 sequences listed, about 17% are singletons. Sequencing used blood. These receptors all come from a woman aged 30 to 39 with Graves' hyperthyroidism.

The chain links TRBV5-8 to TRBJ1-1; D is perhaps TRBD1 (5 bases). The CDR3 runs to 14 residues. Germline loops: CDR1 SGHTS, CDR2 YDEGEE. V gave up 6 bases and J gave up 3 bases, with 15 bases separating them. The CDR3 coding sequence is TGTGCCAGCACCCTTGCAGGGTATGACACTGAAGCTTTCTTT. Its translation is CASTLAGYDTEAFF.

This clonotype was recorded at least ten times. The chain combines TRBV7-9 with TRBJ1-1; D not resolved. Trimming took off 0 bases at V and 5 bases at J, with 7 bases between the two ends. Germline V CDR1 and CDR2: SEHNR, FQNEAQ (reference sequence). The CDR3 sequence is 13 residues long. CDR3 region: CASSLALRTEAFF. The DNA for the CDR3 is TGTGCCAGCAGCTTAGCTTTGAGGACTGAAGCTTTCTTT.

A note on this clonotype: A much bigger clone sits one base away, suggesting this may be a read error. It is likely a read error, because the conserved phenylalanine at the end of the CDR3 is missing. J is TRBJ1-2 and V is TRBV11-2; D gene ambiguous. Trimming took off 2 bases at V and 2 bases at J, with 9 bases between the two ends. CDR3 length: 14 residues. Per the germline V gene, CDR1 is SGHAT and CDR2 is FQNNGV. The CDR3 spells CASSLMSSNYGYTS. The CDR3, as DNA: TGTGCCAGCAGCTTAATGTCTTCAAACTATGGCTACACCTCC.

The gene calls are TRBV29-1 and TRBJ2-7; 13 positions agree with TRBD2. Trimming took 7 bases from V and 6 from J; bases not matched to a gene: 6. Germline assignment: CDR1 SQVTM and CDR2 ANQGSEA. The CDR3 loop spans 13 amino acids. CDR3 in amino acids: CSAKTSGRSEQYF. In DNA form, the CDR3 reads TGCAGCGCTAAGACTAGCGGGAGGAGCGAGCAGTACTTC.

The chain joins TRBV11-2 to TRBJ2-2; weak D call: TRBD2 (6 bases). The CDR3 is made up of 15 amino acids. The germline V gene has CDR1 SGHAT and CDR2 FQNNGV. V was shortened by 6 bases and J by 4 bases, with 15 bases between the two germline ends. CDR3 nucleotide sequence: TGTGCCAGCAGATCAACAGGACTACTCACCGGGGAGCTGTTTTTT. Protein product: CASRSTGLLTGELFF. Filled out from reference TRBV11-2 and TRBJ2-2, the complete variable domain reads EAGVAQSPRYKIIEKRQSVAFWCNPISGHATLYWYQQILGQGPKLLIQFQNNGVVDDSQLPKDRFSAERLKGVDSTLKIQPAKLEDSAVYLCASRSTGLLTGELFFGEGSRLTVL.

This clonotype was observed at least ten times. The chain recombines TRBV5-1 with TRBJ2-3, with unresolved D. Deletions cut 4 bases from V and 4 bases from J, with 22 bases between. Germline lookup yields CDR1 SGHRS and CDR2 YFSETQ. There are 17 residues in the CDR3. In nucleotides, the CDR3 is TGCGCCAGCAGCCTGACTGTCCGGACCCTCGATGCAGATACGCAGTATTTT. Its translation is CASSLTVRTLDADTQYF.

This clonotype was seen only a few times. The chain uses TRBV10-3 and TRBJ2-3; 8 nucleotides align to TRBD1. Unmatched junction bases numbered 2, after V lost 4 bases and J lost 5 bases. The CDR3 extends over 13 amino acids. Germline-derived CDR1 and CDR2 are ENHRY and SYGVKD. The CDR3 protein is CAISAGGEDTQYF. Written as DNA, the CDR3 is TGTGCCATCAGTGCAGGGGGCGAAGATACGCAGTATTTT.

As for this clonotype: A read error is possible here, since a much larger clone lies one base away. This chain links TRBV20-1 with TRBJ1-5; the D gene is possibly TRBD1 (5 bases). Germline V CDR1 and CDR2: DFQATT, SNEGSKA (reference sequence). The CDR3 is 14 residues long. Trimming cost V 6 bases and J 2 bases, with 14 bases left between them. The CDR3 coding sequence is TGCAGTGCCACCAGAAGGGGTTGCAATCAGCCCCAGCATTTT. This codes for CSATRRGCNQPQHF.

This clonotype was seen repeatedly, ten times or more. V usage is TRBV11-2 and J usage is TRBJ2-3; D uncertain. With 7 bases removed from V and 6 bases from J, the gap between germline ends came to 11 bases. Germline loops: CDR1 SGHAT, CDR2 FQNNGV. The CDR3 runs 12 residues. Here the CDR3 reads CASTPTGDTQYF. CDR3 DNA: TGTGCCAGCACCCCGACTGGGGATACGCAGTATTTT.

J is TRBJ2-5 and V is TRBV5-1; D might be TRBD1 (6 bases). This CDR3 is 15 amino acids long. The germline CDR1 and CDR2 sequences are SGHRS and YFSETQ. V gave up 4 bases and J gave up 5 bases, with 18 bases separating them. CDR3 region: CASSQGTQVKETQYF. Written as DNA, the CDR3 is TGCGCCAGCAGCCAGGGGACCCAAGTTAAGGAGACCCAGTACTTC. The variable domain in full, completed from reference TRBV5-1 and TRBJ2-5, reads KAGVTQTPRYLIKTRGQQVTLSCSPISGHRSVSWYQQTPGQGLQFLFEYFSETQRNKGNFPGRFSGRQFSNSRSEMNVSTLELGDSALYLCASSQGTQVKETQYFGPGTRLLVL.

This clonotype was observed at least ten times. The rearrangement joins TRBV7-2 to TRBJ1-5; 8 bases agree with TRBD1. This CDR3 contains 15 residues. Germline CDR1 reads SGHTA; CDR2 reads FQGNSA. Unmatched junction bases numbered 5, after V lost 1 base and J lost 6 bases. The DNA for the CDR3 is TGTGCCAGCAGCTTAGGTTTTACAGGGGGTCAGCCCCAGCATTTT. Amino acids: CASSLGFTGGQPQHF. The variable domain in full, with the rest retrieved from reference TRBV7-2 and TRBJ1-5, is GAGVSQSPSNKVTEKGKDVELRCDPISGHTALYWYRQSLGQGLEFLIYFQGNSAPDKSGLPSDRFSAERTGGSVSTLTIQRTQQEDSAVYLCASSLGFTGGQPQHFGDGTRLSIL.

This chain joins TRBV20-1 and TRBJ2-7; TRBD2 aligns across 12 bases. The CDR3 contains 15 residues. V lost 1 base and J lost 7; bases outside the gene matches: 8. CDR1 is DFQATT and CDR2 is SNEGSKA in the germline V gene (reference sequence). CDR3 nucleotide sequence: TGCAGTGCTAGAGTCGGGACTAGCGGGCTAAAAGAGCAGTACTTC. Amino acids: CSARVGTSGLKEQYF.

This clonotype came up many times. The chain joins TRBV28 to TRBJ2-2; TRBD2 agrees at 8 bases. The CDR3 has 18 amino acids. With 0 bases clipped from V and 7 bases from J, the junction kept 13 bases outside the gene matches. The germline gives CDR1 MDHEN, CDR2 SYDVKM. The CDR3 reads CASSLWAAGATGSGELFF. The CDR3 DNA reads TGTGCCAGCAGTTTATGGGCAGCGGGAGCCACGGGGAGCGGGGAGCTGTTTTTT.

Only a few counts were recorded for this clonotype. This chain uses TRBV6-2 or TRBV6-3 with TRBJ2-1, with 9 bases matching TRBD1. The V and J ends lost 6 bases and 3 bases, in that order; junction bases with no gene match: 9. The CDR3 is 16 amino acids. Per the germline V gene, CDR1 is MNHEY and CDR2 is SVGEGT. CDR3 residues: CASSFNGQGLYNEQFF. The CDR3 DNA sequence: TGTGCCAGCAGCTTCAACGGACAGGGGCTCTACAATGAGCAGTTCTTC.

This clonotype showed up many times. CDR3 DNA: TGCAGCGTTGAAGATGGGGGCCGGGACAGGCCCTACGAGCAGTACTTC. This gives the protein CSVEDGGRDRPYEQYF. The chain employs TRBV29-1 and TRBJ2-7; 8 bases agree with TRBD1. Trimming at V came to 0 bases and at J to 2 bases, leaving 9 bases not matched to a gene. This CDR3 has 16 residues. Germline V lookup: CDR1 SQVTM, CDR2 ANQGSEA.

This clonotype came up many times. The CDR3 loop is CSAKMRSARYEQYF. In nucleotides, the CDR3 is TGCAGTGCTAAGATGCGGTCAGCCAGATACGAGCAGTACTTC. The genes are TRBV20-1 and TRBJ2-7; D call uncertain. The V gene lost 4 bases and the J gene lost 4 bases, with 17 bases spanning the gap. This CDR3 is 14 amino acids long. Germline V gene sequence: CDR1 DFQATT, CDR2 SNEGSKA (reference sequence).